Listed below are T cell receptor beta chains from one sample, sequenced in a study of T-cell reconstitution after alpha-beta-depleted transplantation in children. TCRdb called the PCR reads again in MiXCR, with one record for every CDR3 protein. The sample consists of about 97,000 distinct CDR3 sequences, around 5.9% of them appearing once. The sample in question was PBMCs, mostly from graft donor cells, obtained 60 days after TCRalphabeta/CD19-depleted stem cell transplant. Every receptor here comes from a female patient under 10 years old who had a stem cell transplant for Fanconi anemia, so the T cells may come from the graft donor. Each CDR3 is given with its conserved first and last residue. A D gene is named only where the DNA matches it firmly. The size of a clone is reported for some rows only, either as once, few or many, or as a class for expanded clones.

TRBV12-3/TRBV12-4	TRBJ2-5	many	TRBD2	TGTGCCAGCAGTCCTAGCGGGGGGGCCGAGTTTACAGAGACCCAGTACTTC	CASSPSGGAEFTETQYF
TRBV5-6	TRBJ1-1	many	-	TGTGCCAGCAGCTTGGATATTTGGGACATGAACACTGAAGCTTTCTTT	CASSLDIWDMNTEAFF
TRBV15	TRBJ2-7	many	TRBD2	TGTGCCACCAGCCGGACTAGCTTAAGTTACGAGCAGTACTTC	CATSRTSLSYEQYF
TRBV18	TRBJ2-1	many	-	TGTGCCAGCTCACCATTAGGGAACTACAATGAGCAGTTCTTC	CASSPLGNYNEQFF
TRBV5-6	TRBJ1-1	many	-	TGTGCCAGCAGCTCCCCGGCCAGGGGCGGTCCAAGCACTGAAGCTTTCTTT	CASSSPARGGPSTEAFF
TRBV27	TRBJ2-7	many	TRBD1	TGTGCCAGCAGTCCCCCGCGGGGACAGGTCTACGAGCAGTACTTC	CASSPPRGQVYEQYF
TRBV7-2	TRBJ1-6	few	TRBD1	TGTGCCAGCAGCTTAGTTGGACAGGGTGGTTCACCCCTCCACTTT	CASSLVGQGGSPLHF
TRBV7-9	TRBJ2-4	few	-	TGTGCCAGCAGCCCAGGAGGGGCGACCACGGACATTCAGTACTTC	CASSPGGATTDIQYF
TRBV3-1	TRBJ2-3	many	-	TGTGCCAGCAGCCAAGTAGCATTTGAGACAGATACGCAGTATTTT	CASSQVAFETDTQYF
TRBV12-3/TRBV12-4	TRBJ2-7	many	TRBD1	TGTGCCAGCAGGCCCGGGACAGCCACCTACGAGCAGTACTTC	CASRPGTATYEQYF
TRBV5-1	TRBJ2-3	many	-	TGCGCCAGCAGAAACCCCTTCACAGATACGCAGTATTTT	CASRNPFTDTQYF
TRBV29-1	TRBJ1-5	few	TRBD1	TGCAGTTTCCGGGGACAGGCCGCCATCAATCAGCCCCAGCATTTT	CSFRGQAAINQPQHF
TRBV7-2	TRBJ2-1	-	TRBD2	TGTGCCAGCAGCTTAGTAGCCCGGGGGGGCCAACAGGAGTTCTTC	CASSLVARGGQQEFF
TRBV25-1	TRBJ2-1	many	-	TGTGCCAGCAGTGAAGGGTCAGGGAACAATGAGCAGTTCTTC	CASSEGSGNNEQFF
TRBV2	TRBJ1-1	-	-	TGTGCCACCAGGACGTATGAAGCTTTCTTT	CATRTYEAFF
TRBV4-2	TRBJ2-7	few	TRBD2	TGTGCCAGCAGCCAAGTGGTTAGCGGGGGATCCTACGAGCAGTACTTC	CASSQVVSGGSYEQYF
TRBV2	TRBJ2-3	-	-	TGTGCCAGCTGGAAGTCGGATACGCAGTATTTT	CASWKSDTQYF
TRBV3-1	TRBJ2-1	many	-	TGTGCCAGCAGCCCTTACAGGGAGGGTGAGCAGTTCTTC	CASSPYREGEQFF
TRBV12-3/TRBV12-4	TRBJ2-1	many	-	TGTGCCAGCAGTAGGCCCGCCAACAATGAGCAGTTCTTC	CASSRPANNEQFF
TRBV3-1	TRBJ2-2	many	-	TGTGCCAGCAGCCAATGGCTCGGCGGGGAGCTGTTTTTT	CASSQWLGGELFF
TRBV5-1	TRBJ1-1	-	TRBD1	TGCGCCAGCAGCTTAGACAGGGGGCGCGACACTGAAGCTTTCTTT	CASSLDRGRDTEAFF
TRBV12-3/TRBV12-4	TRBJ2-7	many	TRBD2	TGTGCCAGCAGTCTAGCGGGGGGGAGCTCCTACGAGCAGTACTTC	CASSLAGGSSYEQYF
TRBV19	TRBJ2-1	many	-	TGTGCCAGCACCGCGGCCTACAATGAGCAGTTCTTC	CASTAAYNEQFF
TRBV28	TRBJ2-7	many	-	TGTGCCAGCAGTCAAGTCTACGAGCAGTACTTC	CASSQVYEQYF
TRBV20-1	TRBJ2-2	many	TRBD2	TGCAGTGCGACCCGCGGGACTAGCGACGTCGGGGAGCTGTTTTTT	CSATRGTSDVGELFF
TRBV5-6	TRBJ1-5	few	TRBD1	TGTGCCAGCAGCCGCCAGGGGGCGAATCAGCCCCAGCATTTT	CASSRQGANQPQHF
TRBV10-3	TRBJ1-2	many	-	TGTGCCATCAGTGAGCAGAGGGAAGGAGGCTACACCTTC	CAISEQREGGYTF
TRBV11-2	TRBJ2-3	-	-	TGTGCCAGCAGGTACTATGAAGATACGCAGTATTTT	CASRYYEDTQYF
TRBV20-1	TRBJ2-7	many	TRBD2	TGCAGTGCTAGGGATCTAGCGGGAGAAAGTTACGAGCAGTACTTC	CSARDLAGESYEQYF
TRBV18	TRBJ1-1	many	-	TGTGCCAGCTCACGGCGAGGGATCTTCATGAACACTGAAGCTTTCTTT	CASSRRGIFMNTEAFF
TRBV7-2	TRBJ2-2	many	TRBD1	TGTGCCAGCAGCCGGGACAGGGTATCCGGGGAGCTGTTTTTT	CASSRDRVSGELFF
TRBV5-5	TRBJ2-5	many	-	TGTGCCAGCAGCTGGGACCCTATTGGCGGGACCCAGTACTTC	CASSWDPIGGTQYF
TRBV4-2	TRBJ2-7	-	-	TGTGCCAGCAGCCAACAAACCAGATACGAGCAGTACTTC	CASSQQTRYEQYF
TRBV20-1	TRBJ2-2	many	-	TGCAGTGCTTTACGGGCGATCACCGGGGAGCTGTTTTTT	CSALRAITGELFF
TRBV12-3/TRBV12-4	TRBJ2-7	many	-	TGTGCCAGCAGTACGCTCAGGGGCTCCTACGAGCAGTACTTC	CASSTLRGSYEQYF
TRBV15	TRBJ1-5	many	TRBD1	TGTGCCACCAGCAGCGCTCACGGGACAGTGGCGGGAATTCAGCCCCAGCATTTT	CATSSAHGTVAGIQPQHF
TRBV5-1	TRBJ2-3	many	-	TGCGCCAGCAGCTCCTCTACCGGGGTTAGCACAGATACGCAGTATTTT	CASSSSTGVSTDTQYF
TRBV20-1	TRBJ2-1	few	-	TGCAGTGCTAGAAGGGGCGGAGCAGACAATGAGCAGTTCTTC	CSARRGGADNEQFF
TRBV6-5	TRBJ1-2	many	TRBD1	TGTGCCAGCACTAGGGACAGGGACAGTTGGGCAAATGGCTACACCTTC	CASTRDRDSWANGYTF
TRBV27	TRBJ2-2	many	-	TGTGCCAGCAGCACCGACAGCACCGGGGAGCTGTTTTTT	CASSTDSTGELFF